This TCR beta chain emerged from a study of vaccination effects on CD4 cells after COVID-19. About the research overall: It was two doses of either the BNT162b2 or mRNA-1273 vaccine that participants received. The study, taken as a whole, reports: Clones that were induced by infection or by vaccine showed marked contraction late after vaccination.

Under the ViraFEST assay, PBMC were stimulated with viral peptide pools so that antigen-specific CD4+ T cells expanded. Sequencing was performed afterwards. Subsequent to roughly 9 days of culture, CD4+ T cells were isolated. Vaccine recipients lacked prior SARS-CoV-2 infection and had negative nucleocapsid antibodies. For each well, roughly 2 million PBMC were cultured with around 9.8 IU/ml IL-2 and roughly 10 ug/ml peptides. Days 3 and 7 were when half the medium was replaced with IL-2 medium. Unmatched junction bases numbered 3, after V lost 2 bases and J lost 5 bases. Germline loops: CDR1 KGHDR, CDR2 SFDVKD. The CDR3 sequence is 15 residues long. This clone turned up a few times. Its antigen is as yet unknown. Profiling relied on immunoSEQ multiplex PCR, and the TCRdb table lists in-frame clones only, not all of them. The sample shows tens of thousands of clones, 65% to 75% of them seen only once.

The sequencing here drew on CD4+ T cells from PBMCs cultured with HCoV-NL63 spike peptides, taken before COVID-19 vaccination. The V gene is TRBV24-1, the J gene TRBJ1-1; 11 nucleotides agree with TRBD1. This clonotype was obtained from a human donor who received a COVID-19 vaccine. In DNA, the CDR3 is TGTGCCACCAGTGATTCCGGGACAGGGGGGACTGAAGCTTTCTTT. This translates into CATSDSGTGGTEAFF.